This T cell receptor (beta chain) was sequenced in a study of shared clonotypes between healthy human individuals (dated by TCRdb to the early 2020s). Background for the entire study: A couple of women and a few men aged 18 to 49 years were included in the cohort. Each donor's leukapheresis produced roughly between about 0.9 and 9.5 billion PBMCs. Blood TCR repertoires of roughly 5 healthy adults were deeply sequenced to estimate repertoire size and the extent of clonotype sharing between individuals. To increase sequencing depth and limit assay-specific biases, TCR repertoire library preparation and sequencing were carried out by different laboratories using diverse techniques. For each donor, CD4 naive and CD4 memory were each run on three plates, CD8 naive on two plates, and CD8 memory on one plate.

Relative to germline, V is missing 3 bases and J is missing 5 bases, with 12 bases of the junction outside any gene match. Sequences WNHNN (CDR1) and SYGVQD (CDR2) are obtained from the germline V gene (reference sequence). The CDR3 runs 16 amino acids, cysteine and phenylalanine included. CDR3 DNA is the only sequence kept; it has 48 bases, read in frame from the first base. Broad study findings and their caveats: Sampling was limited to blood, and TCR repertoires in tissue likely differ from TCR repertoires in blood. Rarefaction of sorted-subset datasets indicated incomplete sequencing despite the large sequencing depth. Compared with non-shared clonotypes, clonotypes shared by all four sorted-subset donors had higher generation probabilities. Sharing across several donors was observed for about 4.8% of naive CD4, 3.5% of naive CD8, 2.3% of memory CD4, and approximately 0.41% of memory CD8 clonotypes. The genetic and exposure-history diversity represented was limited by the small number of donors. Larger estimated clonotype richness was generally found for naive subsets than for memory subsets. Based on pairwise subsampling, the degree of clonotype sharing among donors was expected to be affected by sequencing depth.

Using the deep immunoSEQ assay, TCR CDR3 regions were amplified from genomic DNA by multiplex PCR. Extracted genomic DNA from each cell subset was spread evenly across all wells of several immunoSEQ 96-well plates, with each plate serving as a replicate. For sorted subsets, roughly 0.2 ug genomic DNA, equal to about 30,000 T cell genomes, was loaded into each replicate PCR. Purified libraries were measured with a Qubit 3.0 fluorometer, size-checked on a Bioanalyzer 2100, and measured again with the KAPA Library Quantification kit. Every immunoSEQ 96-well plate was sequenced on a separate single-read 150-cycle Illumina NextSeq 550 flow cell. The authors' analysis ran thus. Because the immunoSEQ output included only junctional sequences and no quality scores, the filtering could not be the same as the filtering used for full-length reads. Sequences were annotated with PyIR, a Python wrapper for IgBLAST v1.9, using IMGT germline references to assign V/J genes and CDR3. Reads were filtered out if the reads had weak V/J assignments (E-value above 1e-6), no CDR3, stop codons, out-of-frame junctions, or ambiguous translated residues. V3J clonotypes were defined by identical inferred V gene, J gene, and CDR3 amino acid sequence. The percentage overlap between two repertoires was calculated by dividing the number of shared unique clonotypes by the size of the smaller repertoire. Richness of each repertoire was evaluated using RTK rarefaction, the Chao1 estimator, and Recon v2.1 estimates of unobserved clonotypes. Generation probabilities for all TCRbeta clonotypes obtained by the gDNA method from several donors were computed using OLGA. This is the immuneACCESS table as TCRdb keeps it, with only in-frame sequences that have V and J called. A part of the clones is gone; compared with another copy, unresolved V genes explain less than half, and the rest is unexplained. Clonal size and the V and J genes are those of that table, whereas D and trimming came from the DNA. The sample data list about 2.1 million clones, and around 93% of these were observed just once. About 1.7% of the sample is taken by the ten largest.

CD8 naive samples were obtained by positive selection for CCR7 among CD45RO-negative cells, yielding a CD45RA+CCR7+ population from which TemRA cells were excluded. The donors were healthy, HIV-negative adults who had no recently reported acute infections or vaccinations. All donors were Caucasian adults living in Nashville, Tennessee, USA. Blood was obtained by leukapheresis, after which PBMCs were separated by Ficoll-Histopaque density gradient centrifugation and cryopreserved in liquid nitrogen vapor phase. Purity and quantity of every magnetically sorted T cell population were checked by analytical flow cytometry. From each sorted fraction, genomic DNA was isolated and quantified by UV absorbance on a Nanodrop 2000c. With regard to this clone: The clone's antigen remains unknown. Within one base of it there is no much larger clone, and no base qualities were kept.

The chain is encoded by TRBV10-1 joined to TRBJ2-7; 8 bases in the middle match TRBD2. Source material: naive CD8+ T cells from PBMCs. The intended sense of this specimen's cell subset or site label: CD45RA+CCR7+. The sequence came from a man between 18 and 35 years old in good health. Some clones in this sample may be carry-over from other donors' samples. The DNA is TGCGCCAGCAGTGACTTCGCGGGAGGAAATCCCGACGAGCAGTACTTC. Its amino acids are CASSDFAGGNPDEQYF.